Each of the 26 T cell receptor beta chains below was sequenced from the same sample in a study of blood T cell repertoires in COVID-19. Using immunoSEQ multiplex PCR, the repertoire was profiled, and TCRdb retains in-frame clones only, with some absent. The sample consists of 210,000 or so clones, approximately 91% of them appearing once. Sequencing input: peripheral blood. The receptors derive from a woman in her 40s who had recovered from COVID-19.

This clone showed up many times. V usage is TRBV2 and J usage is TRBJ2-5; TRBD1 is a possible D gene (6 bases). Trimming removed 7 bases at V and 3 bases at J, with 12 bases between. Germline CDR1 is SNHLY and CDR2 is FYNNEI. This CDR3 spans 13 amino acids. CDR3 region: CASNLRQEETQYF. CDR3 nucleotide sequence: TGTGCCAGCAATCTGCGACAGGAAGAGACCCAGTACTTC. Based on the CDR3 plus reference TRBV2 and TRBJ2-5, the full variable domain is EPEVTQTPSHQVTQMGQEVILRCVPISNHLYFYWYRQILGQKVEFLVSFYNNEISEKSEIFDDQFSVERPDGSNFTLKIRSTKLEDSAMYFCASNLRQEETQYFGPGTRLLVL.

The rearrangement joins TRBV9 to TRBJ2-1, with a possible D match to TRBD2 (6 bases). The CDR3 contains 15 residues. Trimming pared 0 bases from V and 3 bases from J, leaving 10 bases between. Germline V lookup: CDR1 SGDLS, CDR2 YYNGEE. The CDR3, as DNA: TGTGCCAGCAGCGTAGAGCAGGGAGGCTACAATGAGCAGTTCTTC. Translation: CASSVEQGGYNEQFF.

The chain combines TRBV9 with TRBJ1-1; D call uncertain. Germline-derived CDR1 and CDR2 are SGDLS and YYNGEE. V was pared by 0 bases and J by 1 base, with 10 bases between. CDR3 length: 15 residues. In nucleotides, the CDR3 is TGTGCCAGCAGCGTAGCCGGGGTATCGAACACTGAAGCTTTCTTT. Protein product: CASSVAGVSNTEAFF.

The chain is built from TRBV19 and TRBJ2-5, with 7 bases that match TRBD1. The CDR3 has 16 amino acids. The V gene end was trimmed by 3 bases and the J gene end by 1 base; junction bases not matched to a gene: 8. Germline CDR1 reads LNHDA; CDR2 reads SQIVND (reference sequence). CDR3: CASSISPGGRQETQYF. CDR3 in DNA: TGTGCCAGTAGTATCAGCCCAGGGGGTCGCCAAGAGACCCAGTACTTC.

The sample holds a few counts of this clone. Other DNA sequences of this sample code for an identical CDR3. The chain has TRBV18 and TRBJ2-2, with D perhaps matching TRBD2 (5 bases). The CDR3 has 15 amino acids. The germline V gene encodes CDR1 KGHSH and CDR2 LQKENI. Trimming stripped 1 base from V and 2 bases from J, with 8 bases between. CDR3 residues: CASSPRGGNTGELFF. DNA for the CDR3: TGTGCCAGCTCACCACGCGGAGGCAACACCGGGGAGCTGTTTTTT.

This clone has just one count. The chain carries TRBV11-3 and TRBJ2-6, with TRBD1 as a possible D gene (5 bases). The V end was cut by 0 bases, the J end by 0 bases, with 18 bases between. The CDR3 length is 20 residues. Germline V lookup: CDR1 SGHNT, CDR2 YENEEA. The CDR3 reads CASSLEGRPGRHSGANVLTF. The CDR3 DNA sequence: TGTGCCAGCAGCTTAGAGGGTCGGCCAGGGCGGCACTCTGGGGCCAACGTCCTGACTTTC. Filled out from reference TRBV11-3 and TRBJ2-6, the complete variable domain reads EAGVVQSPRYKIIEKKQPVAFWCNPISGHNTLYWYLQNLGQGPELLIRYENEEAVDDSQLPKDRFSAERLKGVDSTLKIQPAELGDSAVYLCASSLEGRPGRHSGANVLTFGAGSRLTVL.

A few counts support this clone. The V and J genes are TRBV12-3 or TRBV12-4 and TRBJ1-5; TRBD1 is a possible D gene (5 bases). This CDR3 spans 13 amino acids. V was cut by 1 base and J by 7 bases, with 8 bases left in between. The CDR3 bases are TGTGCCAGCAGTTTAGTGCAGGGCCAGCCCCAGCATTTT. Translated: CASSLVQGQPQHF.

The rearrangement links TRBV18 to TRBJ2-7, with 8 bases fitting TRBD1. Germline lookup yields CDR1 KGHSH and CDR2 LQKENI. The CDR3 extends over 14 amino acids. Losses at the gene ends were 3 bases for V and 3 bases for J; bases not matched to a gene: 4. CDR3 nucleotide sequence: TGTGCCAGCTCACCGACAGGGGTTGGCTACGAGCAGTACTTC. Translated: CASSPTGVGYEQYF.

In DNA, the CDR3 is TGTGCCAGCAGCAGAAAATTGCGACCTCTAGTCGGGAACACTGAAGCTTTCTTT. Its protein is CASSRKLRPLVGNTEAFF. The genes are TRBV3-1 (or the pseudogene TRBV3-2) and TRBJ1-1; the D is unclear. Trimming shortened V by 5 bases and J by 1 base, and 23 bases separated the two germline ends. Germline values: CDR1 LGHDT, CDR2 YNNKEL (reference sequence). CDR3 length: 18 residues.

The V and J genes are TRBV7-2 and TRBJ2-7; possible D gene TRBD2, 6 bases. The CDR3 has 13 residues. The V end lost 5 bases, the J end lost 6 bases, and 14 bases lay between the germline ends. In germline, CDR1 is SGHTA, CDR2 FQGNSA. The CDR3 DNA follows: TGTGCCAGCAGCGAGGACTACTTCTCCGAGCAGTACTTC. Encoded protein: CASSEDYFSEQYF.

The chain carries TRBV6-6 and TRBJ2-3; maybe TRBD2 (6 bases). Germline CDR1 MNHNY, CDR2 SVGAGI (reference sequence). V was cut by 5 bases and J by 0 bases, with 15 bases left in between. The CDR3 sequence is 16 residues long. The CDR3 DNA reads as TGTGCCAGCAGTGCCACTGGGGCGGGGAGCACAGATACGCAGTATTTT. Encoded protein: CASSATGAGSTDTQYF.

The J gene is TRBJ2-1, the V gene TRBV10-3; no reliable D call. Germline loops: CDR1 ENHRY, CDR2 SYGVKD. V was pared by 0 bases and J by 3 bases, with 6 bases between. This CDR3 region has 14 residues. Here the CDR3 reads CAISESNYYNEQFF. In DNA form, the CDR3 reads TGTGCCATCAGTGAGTCAAACTACTACAATGAGCAGTTCTTC.

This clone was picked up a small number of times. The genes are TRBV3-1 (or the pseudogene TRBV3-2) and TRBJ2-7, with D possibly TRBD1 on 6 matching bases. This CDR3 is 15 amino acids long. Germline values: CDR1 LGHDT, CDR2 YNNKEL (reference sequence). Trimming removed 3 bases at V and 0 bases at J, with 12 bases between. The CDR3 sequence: CASSQSRDNSYEQYF. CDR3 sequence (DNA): TGTGCCAGCAGCCAGAGCCGGGACAACTCCTACGAGCAGTACTTC.

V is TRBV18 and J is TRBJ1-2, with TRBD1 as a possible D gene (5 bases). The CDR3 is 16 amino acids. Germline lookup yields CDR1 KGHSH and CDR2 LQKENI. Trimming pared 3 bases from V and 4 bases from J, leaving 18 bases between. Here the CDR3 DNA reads TGTGCCAGCTCACCTTCCGGGCAGGGCGAGGTCTATGGCTACACCTTC. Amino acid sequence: CASSPSGQGEVYGYTF.

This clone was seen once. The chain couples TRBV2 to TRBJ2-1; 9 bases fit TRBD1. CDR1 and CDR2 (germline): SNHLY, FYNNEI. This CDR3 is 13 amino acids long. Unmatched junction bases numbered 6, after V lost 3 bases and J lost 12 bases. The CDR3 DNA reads TGTGCCAGCAGTGATGGACAGGGGCTACGGCAGTTCTTC. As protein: CASSDGQGLRQFF. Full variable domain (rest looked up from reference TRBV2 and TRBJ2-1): EPEVTQTPSHQVTQMGQEVILRCVPISNHLYFYWYRQILGQKVEFLVSFYNNEISEKSEIFDDQFSVERPDGSNFTLKIRSTKLEDSAMYFCASSDGQGLRQFFGPGTRLTVL.

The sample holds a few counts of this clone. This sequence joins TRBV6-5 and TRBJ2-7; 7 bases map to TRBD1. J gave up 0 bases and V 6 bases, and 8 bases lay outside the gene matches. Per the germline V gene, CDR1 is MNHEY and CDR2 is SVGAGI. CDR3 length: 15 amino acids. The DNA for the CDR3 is TGTGCCAGCAGGAACTGGGACAGCAGCTCCTACGAGCAGTACTTC. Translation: CASRNWDSSSYEQYF.

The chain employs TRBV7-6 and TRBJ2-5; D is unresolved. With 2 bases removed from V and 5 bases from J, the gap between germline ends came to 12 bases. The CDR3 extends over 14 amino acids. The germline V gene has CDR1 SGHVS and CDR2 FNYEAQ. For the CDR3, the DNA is TGTGCCAGCAGCTTAAAAACACCCAGGGAGACCCAGTACTTC. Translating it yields CASSLKTPRETQYF.

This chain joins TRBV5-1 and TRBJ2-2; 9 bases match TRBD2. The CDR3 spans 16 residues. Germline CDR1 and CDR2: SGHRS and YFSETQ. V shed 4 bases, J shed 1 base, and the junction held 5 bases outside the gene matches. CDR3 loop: CASSAQTSGNTGELFF. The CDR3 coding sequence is TGCGCCAGCAGCGCCCAGACTAGCGGGAACACCGGGGAGCTGTTTTTT.

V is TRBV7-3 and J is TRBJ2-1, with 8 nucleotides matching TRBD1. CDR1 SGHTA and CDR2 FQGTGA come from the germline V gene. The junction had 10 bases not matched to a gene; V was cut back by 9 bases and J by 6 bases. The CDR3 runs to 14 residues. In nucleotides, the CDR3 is TGTGCCAGTGAGGCCGGGACAGGCGGCAATGAGCAGTTCTTC. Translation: CASEAGTGGNEQFF.

The CDR3 coding sequence is TGTGCCAGCAGCCAAAATTTTTTGTATCGCGGGGACAATGAGCAGTTCTTC. It translates to CASSQNFLYRGDNEQFF. V is TRBV3-1 (or the pseudogene TRBV3-2) and J is TRBJ2-1, with a possible D match to TRBD2 (6 bases). The CDR3 runs 17 residues. Germline V gene lookup returns CDR1 LGHDT and CDR2 YNNKEL (reference sequence). Trimming cost V 2 bases and J 5 bases, with 19 bases left between them.

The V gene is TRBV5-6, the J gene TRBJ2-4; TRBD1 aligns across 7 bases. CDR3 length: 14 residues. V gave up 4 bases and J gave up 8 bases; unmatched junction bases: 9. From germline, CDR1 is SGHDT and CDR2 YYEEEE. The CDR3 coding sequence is TGTGCCAGCAGCGGAACGACAGGGAGCGACATTCAGTACTTC. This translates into CASSGTTGSDIQYF.

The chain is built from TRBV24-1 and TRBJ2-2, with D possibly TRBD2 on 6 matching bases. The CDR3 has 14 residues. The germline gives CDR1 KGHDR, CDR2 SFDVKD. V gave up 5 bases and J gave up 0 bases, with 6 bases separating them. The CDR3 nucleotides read TGTGCCACCAGTGGGGGGGCGAACACCGGGGAGCTGTTTTTT. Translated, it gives CATSGGANTGELFF.

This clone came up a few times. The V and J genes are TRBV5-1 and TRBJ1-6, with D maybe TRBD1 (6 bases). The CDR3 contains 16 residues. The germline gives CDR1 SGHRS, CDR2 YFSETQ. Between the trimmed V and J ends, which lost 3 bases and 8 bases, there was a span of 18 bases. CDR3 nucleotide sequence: TGCGCCAGCAGCTCGGGGGGCACTACGAGAGATTCACCCCTCCACTTT. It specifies CASSSGGTTRDSPLHF.

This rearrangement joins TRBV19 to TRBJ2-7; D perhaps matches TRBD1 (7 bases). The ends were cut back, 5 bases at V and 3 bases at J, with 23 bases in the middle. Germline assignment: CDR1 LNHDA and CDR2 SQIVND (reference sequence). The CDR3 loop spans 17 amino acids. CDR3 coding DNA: TGTGCCAGTAGTGAATATCATATCGCGGGACAGAACTACGAGCAGTACTTC. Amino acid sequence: CASSEYHIAGQNYEQYF.

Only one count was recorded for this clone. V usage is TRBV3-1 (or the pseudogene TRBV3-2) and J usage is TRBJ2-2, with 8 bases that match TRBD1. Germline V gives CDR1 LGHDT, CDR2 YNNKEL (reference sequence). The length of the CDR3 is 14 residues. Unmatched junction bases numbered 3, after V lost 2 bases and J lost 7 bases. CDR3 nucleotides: TGTGCCAGCAGCCAACAGGGGGCAGGCGGGGAGCTGTTTTTT. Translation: CASSQQGAGGELFF.

The CDR3 nucleotides are TGTGCCAGCAGCTTGGAAGGGACAGCCTCCTACGAGCAGTACTTC. The encoded protein is CASSLEGTASYEQYF. This rearrangement joins TRBV5-4 to TRBJ2-7; 7 bases align to TRBD1. The CDR3 contains 15 residues. Germline lookup yields CDR1 SGHNT and CDR2 YYREEE (reference sequence). With 0 bases clipped from V and 0 bases from J, the junction kept 3 bases outside the gene matches.